The entry that follows covers one TCR beta chain sequence. The CDR3 has 22 amino acids. V shed 4 bases, J shed 4 bases, and the junction held 25 bases outside the gene matches. Germline assignment: CDR1 MDHEN and CDR2 SYDVKM. Original processing methods: Junction-only sequences produced by ImmunoSEQ had no quality scores, so filtering differed. Sequencing was performed with immunoSEQ multiplex PCR; in TCRdb, only in-frame clones are kept and a portion is missing. The DNA was the basis for D and trimming; V, J and clone size are from that table. The data contain around 510,000 clones, roughly 79% of them singletons. The data derive from a study of shared clonotypes between healthy human individuals.

Input material: PBMCs. The rearrangement uses TRBV28 and TRBJ2-1; 10 bases are a match to TRBD2. The TCR comes from a woman between 40 and 55 years old in good health. Some clones in this sample may be carry-over from other donors' samples. For the CDR3, the DNA is TGTGCCAGCAGTTCACCTACCCCTAGGACAGGACGATGGACTAGCGGTTACAATGAGCAGTTCTTC. Protein sequence: CASSSPTPRTGRWTSGYNEQFF.